The text below deals with one T cell receptor beta chain. The CDR3 runs 15 residues. The junction had 8 bases not matched to a gene; V was cut back by 5 bases and J by 7 bases. Germline V gene sequence: CDR1 ENHRY, CDR2 SYGVKD. Authors' data handling: It was from reference gene primer amplification that nucleated cell counts were estimated. TCRdb keeps only in-frame clones here, not all; method: immunoSEQ multiplex PCR. That table is the source of V, J and clone size, and D and trimming were worked out from the DNA. Of 250,000 to 350,000 clones in the sample, around 86% were seen once. The source of the sample is a study of blood T cell repertoires in COVID-19. Overall study context: Spain, Italy and the United States supplied samples that represented acute and convalescent COVID-19. From T cells, B-cell-depleted T cells, or PBMCs came the material, which was cDNA or gDNA.

Sequenced: peripheral blood. This chain connects TRBV10-3 to TRBJ2-1, with 10 positions matching TRBD2. The receptor was isolated from a woman in her thirties who had recovered from COVID-19. The DNA of the CDR3 is TGTGCCATCAGTTGGACTAGCGGAGAGGGAAATGAGCAGTTCTTC. Residues: CAISWTSGEGNEQFF.